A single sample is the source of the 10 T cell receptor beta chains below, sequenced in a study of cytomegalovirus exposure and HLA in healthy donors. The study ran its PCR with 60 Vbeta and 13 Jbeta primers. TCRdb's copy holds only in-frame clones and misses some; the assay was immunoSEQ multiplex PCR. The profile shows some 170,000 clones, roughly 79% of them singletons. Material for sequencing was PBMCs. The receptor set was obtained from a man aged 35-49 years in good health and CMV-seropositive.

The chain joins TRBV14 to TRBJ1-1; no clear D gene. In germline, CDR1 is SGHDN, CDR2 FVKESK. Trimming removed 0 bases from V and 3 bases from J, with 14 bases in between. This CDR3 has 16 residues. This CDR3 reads CASSQDYGFVDTEAFF. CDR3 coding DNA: TGTGCCAGCAGCCAAGATTACGGGTTTGTAGACACTGAAGCTTTCTTT.

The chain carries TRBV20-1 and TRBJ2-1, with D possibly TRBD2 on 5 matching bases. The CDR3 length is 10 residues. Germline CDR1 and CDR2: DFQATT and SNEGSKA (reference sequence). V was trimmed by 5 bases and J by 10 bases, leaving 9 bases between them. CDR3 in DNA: TGCAGTGCTCCTGAGCGGGAGCAGTTCTTC. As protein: CSAPEREQFF.

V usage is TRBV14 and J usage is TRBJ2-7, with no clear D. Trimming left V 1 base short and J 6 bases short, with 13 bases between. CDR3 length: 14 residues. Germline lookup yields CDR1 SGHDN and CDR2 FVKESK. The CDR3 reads CASSQVTPRSEQYF. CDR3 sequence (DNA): TGTGCCAGCAGCCAAGTCACTCCTCGGAGCGAGCAGTACTTC.

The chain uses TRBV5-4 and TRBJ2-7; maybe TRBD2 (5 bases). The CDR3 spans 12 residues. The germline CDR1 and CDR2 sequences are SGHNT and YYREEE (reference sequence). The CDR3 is CASSLRRTETRV. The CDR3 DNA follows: TGTGCCAGCAGCCTGAGAAGGACCGAAACTAGGGTC.

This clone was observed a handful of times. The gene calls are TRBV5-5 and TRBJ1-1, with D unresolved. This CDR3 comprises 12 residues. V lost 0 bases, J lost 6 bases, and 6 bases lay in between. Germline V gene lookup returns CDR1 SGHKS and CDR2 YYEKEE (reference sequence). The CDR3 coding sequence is TGTGCCAGCAGCTTGGTTTCGGCTGAAGCTTTCTTT. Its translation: CASSLVSAEAFF.

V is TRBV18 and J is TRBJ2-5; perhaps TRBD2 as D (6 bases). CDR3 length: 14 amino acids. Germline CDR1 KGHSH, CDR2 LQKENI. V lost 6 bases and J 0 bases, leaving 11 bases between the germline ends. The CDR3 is CASSPGLYQETQYF. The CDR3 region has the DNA TGTGCCAGCTCCCCGGGACTGTACCAAGAGACCCAGTACTTC. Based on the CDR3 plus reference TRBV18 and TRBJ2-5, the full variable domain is NAGVMQNPRHLVRRRGQEARLRCSPMKGHSHVYWYRQLPEEGLKFMVYLQKENIIDESGMPKERFSAEFPKEGPSILRIQQVVRGDSAAYFCASSPGLYQETQYFGPGTRLLVL.

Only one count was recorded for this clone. CDR3 sequence: CATRPGQGSYGYTF. CDR3 nucleotide sequence: TGTGCCACCCGCCCCGGACAGGGGAGTTATGGCTACACCTTC. The chain employs TRBV6-4 and TRBJ1-2; TRBD1 aligns across 9 bases. This CDR3 is 14 amino acids long. V lost 10 bases, J lost 5 bases, and 11 bases stayed unmatched. Germline V gives CDR1 MRHNA, CDR2 SNTAGT.

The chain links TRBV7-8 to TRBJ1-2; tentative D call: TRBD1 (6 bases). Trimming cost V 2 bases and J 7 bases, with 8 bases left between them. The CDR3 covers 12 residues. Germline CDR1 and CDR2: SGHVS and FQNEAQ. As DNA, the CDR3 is TGTGCCAGCAGCTTACAGGGGTTTGGCTACACCTTC. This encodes CASSLQGFGYTF.

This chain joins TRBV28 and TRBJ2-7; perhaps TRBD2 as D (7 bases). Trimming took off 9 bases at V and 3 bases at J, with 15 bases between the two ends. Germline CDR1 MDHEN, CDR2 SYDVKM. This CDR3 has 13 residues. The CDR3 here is CASGGATLYEQYF. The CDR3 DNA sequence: TGTGCCAGTGGGGGGGCGACCCTCTACGAGCAGTACTTC.

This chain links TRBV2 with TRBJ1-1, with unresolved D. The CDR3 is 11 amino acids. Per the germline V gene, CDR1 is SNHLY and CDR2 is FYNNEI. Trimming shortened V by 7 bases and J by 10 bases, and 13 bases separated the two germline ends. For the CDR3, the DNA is TGTGCCAGCATGCGGGTTGATGGAGCTTTCTTT. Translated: CASMRVDGAFF.